This is a list of T cell receptor beta chains from one sample in a study of T cell repertoires in cytomegalovirus infection. TCRdb re-derived calls from the reads in MiXCR, one entry per CDR3 protein. This table has roughly 760,000 distinct CDR3 sequences, less than 40% appearing once. Sequencing was done on a sample of PBMCs. These receptors were collected from a human donor in good health (CMV status not recorded). Some clones in this sample may be carry-over from other donors' samples. Each CDR3 is given with its conserved first and last residue. Fields, in order: J gene, clone size, V gene, D gene, CDR3 protein, CDR3 DNA. A D gene is named only where the DNA matches it firmly. A clone size is listed for some rows: how often the clone was seen (once, few, many), or a class if it is expanded.

>TRBJ2-7|-|TRBV14|-
CASSQVALGSYEQYF
TGTGCCAGCAGCCAAGTAGCACTAGGGTCCTACGAGCAGTACTTC
>TRBJ2-7|-|TRBV28|-
CASSPGDRSSYEQYF
TGTGCCAGCAGTCCCGGGGACCGGAGCTCCTACGAGCAGTACTTC
>TRBJ2-5|-|TRBV12-3/TRBV12-4|-
CASSLGLFKETQYF
TGTGCCAGCAGTTTAGGACTTTTTAAAGAGACCCAGTACTTC
>TRBJ1-5|-|TRBV12-3/TRBV12-4|-
CASSFLGGGGRISNQPQHF
TGTGCCAGCAGTTTTTTGGGTGGTGGTGGACGGATTAGCAATCAGCCCCAGCATTTT
>TRBJ2-6|once|TRBV7-3|-
CPSSTQGSSGAKSLTF
TGTCCCAGCAGCACACAGGGTTCCTCTGGGGCCAAAAGCCTGACTTTC
>TRBJ2-2|-|TRBV28|-
CASSHNQPGELFF
TGTGCCAGCAGTCATAACCAACCCGGGGAGCTGTTTTTT
>TRBJ2-2|-|TRBV20-1|-
CSSSDRVATGELFF
TGCAGTTCTAGCGACAGGGTAGCCACCGGGGAGCTGTTTTTT
>TRBJ2-7|-|TRBV7-2|TRBD2
CASSLYGTSGRPSYEQYF
TGTGCCAGCAGCTTATATGGGACTAGCGGGAGACCCTCCTACGAGCAGTACTTC
>TRBJ2-1|few|TRBV27|-
CASSLSTVRNEQFF
TGTGCCAGCAGTTTGTCGACAGTACGTAATGAGCAGTTCTTC
>TRBJ2-3|-|TRBV7-2|-
CASSLRPSSTDTQYF
TGTGCCAGCAGCTTACGGCCGTCTAGCACAGATACGCAGTATTTT
>TRBJ1-6|-|TRBV28|TRBD1
CATGQGVGEWNSPLHF
TGTGCCACCGGACAGGGCGTCGGTGAATGGAATTCACCCCTCCACTTT
>TRBJ1-5|-|TRBV15|-
CATSIVGNPNSFNQPQHF
TGTGCAACCAGCATAGTCGGCAACCCGAACAGTTTCAATCAGCCCCAGCATTTT
>TRBJ1-2|-|TRBV4-1|-
CASSGSGYTF
TGCGCCAGCAGCGGGTCTGGCTACACCTTC
>TRBJ2-1|many|TRBV7-3|-
CASSTGGNNEQFF
TGTGCCAGCAGCACCGGGGGAAACAATGAGCAGTTCTTC
>TRBJ1-2|-|TRBV6-6|-
CASSVTVGASGYTF
TGTGCCAGCAGTGTAACAGTGGGCGCGAGTGGCTACACCTTC
>TRBJ1-2|-|TRBV19|-
CASKGPGQGYTF
TGTGCCAGTAAAGGCCCGGGTCAGGGCTACACCTTC
>TRBJ1-1|few|TRBV6-2/TRBV6-3|-
CASSQHWGSLRNTEAFF
TGTGCCAGCAGCCAACACTGGGGCTCCCTCCGGAACACTGAAGCTTTCTTT
>TRBJ2-2|-|TRBV7-3|-
CASSYGGLGTGELLF
TGTGCCAGCAGCTACGGGGGGCTGGGCACCGGGGAGCTGTTGTTT
>TRBJ2-3|-|TRBV28|-
CASSSPPGGPDTQYF
TGTGCCAGCAGTTCCCCCCCCGGGGGGCCGGATACGCAGTATTTT
>TRBJ2-6|-|TRBV12-3/TRBV12-4|TRBD2
CASSFRTRLTSGANVLTF
TGTGCCAGCAGTTTCCGGACTAGGCTTACTTCTGGGGCCAACGTCCTGACTTTC
>TRBJ2-7|-|TRBV3-1|TRBD1
CASSQTGGNYLGEQYF
TGTGCCAGCAGCCAAACAGGGGGGAACTACTTAGGCGAGCAGTACTTC
>TRBJ2-1|-|TRBV3-1|-
CASSIRTETYNEQFF
TGTGCCAGCAGCATACGGACCGAGACCTACAATGAGCAATTCTTC
>TRBJ2-2|-|TRBV7-8|TRBD1
CASSPGQGGRTGELFF
TGTGCCAGCAGCCCCGGACAGGGCGGGCGCACCGGGGAGCTGTTTTTT
>TRBJ2-7|-|TRBV5-6|TRBD2
CASSLLGLAVEQYF
TGTGCCAGCAGCTTGCTGGGACTAGCGGTCGAGCAGTACTTC
>TRBJ2-1|-|TRBV7-3|TRBD1
CASSQLGGAFNEQFF
TGTGCCAGCAGCCAGCTAGGGGGCGCATTCAATGAGCAGTTCTTC
>TRBJ2-1|-|TRBV28|TRBD2
CASSSQREAQFF
TGTGCCAGCAGTTCACAGCGGGAGGCGCAGTTCTTC
>TRBJ1-2|few|TRBV19|TRBD1
CASTGTGENYGYTF
TGTGCCAGTACGGGGACAGGGGAGAACTATGGCTACACCTTC